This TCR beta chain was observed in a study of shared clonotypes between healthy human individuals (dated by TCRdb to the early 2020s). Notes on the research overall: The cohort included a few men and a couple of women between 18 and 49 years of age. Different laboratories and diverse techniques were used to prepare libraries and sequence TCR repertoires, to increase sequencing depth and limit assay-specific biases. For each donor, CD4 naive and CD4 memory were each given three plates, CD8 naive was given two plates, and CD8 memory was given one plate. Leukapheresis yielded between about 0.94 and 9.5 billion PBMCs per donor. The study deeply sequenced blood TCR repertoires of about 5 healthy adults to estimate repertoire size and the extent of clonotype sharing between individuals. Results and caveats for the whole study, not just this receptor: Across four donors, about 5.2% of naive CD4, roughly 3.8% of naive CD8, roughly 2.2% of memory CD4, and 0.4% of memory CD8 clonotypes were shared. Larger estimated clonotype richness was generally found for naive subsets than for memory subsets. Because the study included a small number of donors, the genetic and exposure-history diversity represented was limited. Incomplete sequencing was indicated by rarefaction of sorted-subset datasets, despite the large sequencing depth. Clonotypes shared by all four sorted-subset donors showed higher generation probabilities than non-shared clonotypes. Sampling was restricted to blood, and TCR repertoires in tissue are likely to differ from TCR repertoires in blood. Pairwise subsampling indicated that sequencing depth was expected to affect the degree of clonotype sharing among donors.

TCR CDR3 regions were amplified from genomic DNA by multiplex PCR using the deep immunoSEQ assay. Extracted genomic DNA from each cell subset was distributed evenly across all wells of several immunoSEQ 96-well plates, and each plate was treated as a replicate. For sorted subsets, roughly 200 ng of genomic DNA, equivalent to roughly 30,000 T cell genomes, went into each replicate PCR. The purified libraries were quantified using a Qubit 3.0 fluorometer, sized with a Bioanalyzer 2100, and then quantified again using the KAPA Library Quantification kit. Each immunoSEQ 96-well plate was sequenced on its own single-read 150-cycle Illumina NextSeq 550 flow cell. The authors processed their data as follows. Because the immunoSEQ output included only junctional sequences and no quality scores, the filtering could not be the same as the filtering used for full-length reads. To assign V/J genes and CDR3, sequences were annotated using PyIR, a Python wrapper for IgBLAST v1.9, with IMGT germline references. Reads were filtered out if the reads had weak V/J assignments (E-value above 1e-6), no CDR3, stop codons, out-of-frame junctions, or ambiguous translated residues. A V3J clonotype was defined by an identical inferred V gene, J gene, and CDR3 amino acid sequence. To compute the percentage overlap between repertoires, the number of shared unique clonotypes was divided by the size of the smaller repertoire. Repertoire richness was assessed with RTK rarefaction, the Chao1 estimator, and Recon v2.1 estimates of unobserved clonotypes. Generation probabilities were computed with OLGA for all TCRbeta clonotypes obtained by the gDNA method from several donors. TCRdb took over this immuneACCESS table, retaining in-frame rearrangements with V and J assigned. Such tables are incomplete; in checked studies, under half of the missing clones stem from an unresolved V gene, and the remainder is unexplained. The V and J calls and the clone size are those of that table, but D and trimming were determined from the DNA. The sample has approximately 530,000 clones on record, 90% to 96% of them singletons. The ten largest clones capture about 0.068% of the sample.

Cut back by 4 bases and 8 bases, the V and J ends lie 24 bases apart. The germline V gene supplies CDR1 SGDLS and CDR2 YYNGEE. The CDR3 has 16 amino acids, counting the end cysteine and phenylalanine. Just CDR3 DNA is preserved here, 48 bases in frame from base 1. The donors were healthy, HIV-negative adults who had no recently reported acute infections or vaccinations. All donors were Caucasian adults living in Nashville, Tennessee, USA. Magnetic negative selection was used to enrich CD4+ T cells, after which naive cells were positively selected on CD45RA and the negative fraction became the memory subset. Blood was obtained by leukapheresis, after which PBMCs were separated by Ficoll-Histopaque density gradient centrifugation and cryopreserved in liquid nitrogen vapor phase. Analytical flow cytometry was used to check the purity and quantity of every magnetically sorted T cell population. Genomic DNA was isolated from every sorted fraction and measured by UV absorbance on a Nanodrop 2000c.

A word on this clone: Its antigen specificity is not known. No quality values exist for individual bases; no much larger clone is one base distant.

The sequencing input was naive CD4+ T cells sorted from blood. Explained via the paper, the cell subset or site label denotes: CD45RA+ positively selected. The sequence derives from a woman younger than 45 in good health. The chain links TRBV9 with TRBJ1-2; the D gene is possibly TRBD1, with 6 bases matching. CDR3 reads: CASSSSSGTGNWGYTF. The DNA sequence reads TGTGCCAGCAGCTCGAGTAGTGGTACAGGGAATTGGGGCTACACCTTC. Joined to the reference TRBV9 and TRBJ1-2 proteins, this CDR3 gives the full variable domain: DSGVTQTPKHLITATGQRVTLRCSPRSGDLSVYWYQQSLDQGLQFLIQYYNGEERAKGNILERFSAQQFPDLHSELNLSSLELGDSALYFCASSSSSGTGNWGYTFGSGTRLTVV.